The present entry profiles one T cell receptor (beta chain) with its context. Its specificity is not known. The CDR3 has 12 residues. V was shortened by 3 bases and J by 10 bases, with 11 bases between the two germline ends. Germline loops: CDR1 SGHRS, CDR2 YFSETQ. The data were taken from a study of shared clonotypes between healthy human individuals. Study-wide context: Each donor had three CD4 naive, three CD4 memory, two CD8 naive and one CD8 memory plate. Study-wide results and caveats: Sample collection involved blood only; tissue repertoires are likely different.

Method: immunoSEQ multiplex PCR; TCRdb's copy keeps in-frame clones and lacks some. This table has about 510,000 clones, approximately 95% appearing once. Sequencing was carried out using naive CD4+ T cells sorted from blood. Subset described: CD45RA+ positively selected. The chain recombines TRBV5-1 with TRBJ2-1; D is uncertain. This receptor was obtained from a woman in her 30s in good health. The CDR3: CASSWTAEEQFF. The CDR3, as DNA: TGCGCCAGCAGCTGGACGGCAGAGGAGCAGTTCTTC.